These 9 T cell receptor beta chains originate from one sample sequenced in a study of shared clonotypes between healthy human individuals (dated by TCRdb to about 2020). Libraries came from the immunoSEQ multiplex PCR assay. Imported from immuneACCESS, the table was reduced by TCRdb to in-frame sequences with V and J called. These copies leave out some clones; in studies compared against another copy, an unresolved V gene accounts for under half, and the cause of the remainder is not known. This sample comprises about 1.5 million clones, 95% to 99% of them detected only once. About 0.45% of the sample comes from the top ten. The sample was naive CD4+ T cells sorted from blood. The cell subset or site label for this specimen denotes: CD45RA+ positively selected. The receptors here all came from a man under 40 in good health.

The J gene is TRBJ1-2, the V gene TRBV27; no firm D call. CDR1 is MNHEY and CDR2 is SMNVEV in the germline V gene (reference sequence). Trimming stripped 6 bases from V and 0 bases from J, with 14 bases between. This CDR3 contains 15 residues. The CDR3 nucleotides read TGTGCCAGCAGCGTCGTCCCACCAGCTAACTATGGCTACACCTTC. Its protein product is CASSVVPPANYGYTF.

The chain is built from TRBV10-3 and TRBJ2-7; tentative D call: TRBD2 (5 bases). This CDR3 contains 16 residues. Trimming left V 0 bases short and J 7 bases short, with 19 bases between. Per germline, CDR1 ENHRY and CDR2 SYGVKD. CDR3 loop: CAISESTTRNTGEQYF. In DNA, the CDR3 is TGTGCCATCAGTGAGTCGACAACTAGGAACACGGGTGAGCAGTACTTC.

This chain uses TRBV28 with TRBJ2-7; no firm D call. This CDR3 has 13 residues. The V end lost 5 bases, the J end lost 4 bases, and 12 bases lay between the germline ends. Germline assignment: CDR1 MDHEN and CDR2 SYDVKM. The CDR3 loop reads CASSPQVNYEQYF. In nucleotides, the CDR3 is TGTGCCAGCAGTCCTCAGGTTAATTACGAGCAGTACTTC.

The chain links TRBV6-4 to TRBJ2-7; D gene uncertain. Germline CDR1 MRHNA, CDR2 SNTAGT. With 0 bases removed from V and 6 bases from J, the gap between germline ends came to 9 bases. The CDR3 is 13 amino acids. CDR3 sequence (DNA): TGTGCCAGCAGTGACTCGATGGGTACCGAGCAGTACTTC. It codes for CASSDSMGTEQYF.

The J gene is TRBJ2-5, the V gene TRBV7-8; 11 positions agree with TRBD1. Germline V gene lookup returns CDR1 SGHVS and CDR2 FQNEAQ. After removal of 6 bases from V and 1 base from J, the junction contained 10 bases not matched to a gene. The CDR3 consists of 17 residues. The CDR3 DNA reads as TGTGCCAGCAGACGGGACAGGGGGTTTGAGCGCCAAGAGACCCAGTACTTC. Residues: CASRRDRGFERQETQYF.

This sequence joins TRBV28 and TRBJ2-1; 10 bases match TRBD2. V shed 5 bases, J shed 7 bases, and the junction held 8 bases outside the gene matches. This CDR3 is 15 amino acids long. The germline CDR1 and CDR2 sequences are MDHEN and SYDVKM. The CDR3 DNA is TGTGCCAGCAGTCTAGCGGGAGAGGTTAGGAATGAGCAGTTCTTC. Amino acid sequence: CASSLAGEVRNEQFF.

V gene TRBV6-1 combines with J gene TRBJ2-7; no clear D. V lost 11 bases to trimming and J lost 0 bases, with 14 bases between them. The CDR3 runs 13 residues. Germline V gives CDR1 MNHNS, CDR2 SASEGT. CDR3 sequence reads: CALRAESSYEQYF. CDR3 DNA: TGTGCCCTAAGGGCGGAGAGCTCCTACGAGCAGTACTTC.

This chain connects TRBV30 to TRBJ1-5, with TRBD1 matching 7 bases. This CDR3 region has 13 residues. V gave up 0 bases and J gave up 8 bases; unmatched junction bases: 4. The germline V gene encodes CDR1 GTSNPN and CDR2 SVGIG (reference sequence). CDR3 bases: TGTGCCTGGAGTGTACAGGGGTTGGAGCCCCAGCATTTT. This translates into CAWSVQGLEPQHF.

The V call is TRBV2, the J call TRBJ2-1, with D unclear. Germline V CDR1 and CDR2: SNHLY, FYNNEI. This CDR3 is 14 amino acids long. Trimming cost V 7 bases and J 4 bases, with 14 bases left between them. The CDR3 loop is CASNVGLGYNEQFF. DNA of the CDR3: TGTGCCAGCAACGTCGGGTTAGGTTACAATGAGCAGTTCTTC.